These 12 T cell receptor beta chains were all obtained from the same sample, sequenced in a study of shared clonotypes between healthy human individuals. In the naive CD8 group, cells lacked CD45RO and were positively selected for CCR7, so terminally differentiated effector memory CD45RA+ cells were left out. Assay used: immunoSEQ multiplex PCR; TCRdb lists only in-frame clones, some missing. The data show approximately 840,000 clones, with around 96% seen just once and about 0.22% held by the top ten. The sample taken for sequencing was naive CD8+ T cells sorted from blood. These receptors were collected from a man aged 30-40 years in good health.

With regard to this clone: Other DNA sequences from this sample encode an identical CDR3 as well. The chain combines TRBV29-1 with TRBJ2-3; D is unclear. This CDR3 comprises 13 residues. CDR1 and CDR2 from the germline V gene are SQVTM and ANQGSEA. V lost 0 bases and J lost 2, with 6 bases in between. CDR3 region: CSVEDTHTDTQYF. Here the CDR3 DNA reads TGCAGCGTTGAAGACACCCACACAGATACGCAGTATTTT.

The chain joins TRBV7-8 to TRBJ2-2, with unresolved D. V shed 5 bases and J shed 6 bases, with 13 bases lying between them. The V gene's germline CDR1 is SGHVS and CDR2 FQNEAQ. The CDR3 is 14 amino acids. The CDR3 DNA reads TGTGCCAGCAGCCCCTTTTTCAACTCCGGGGAGCTGTTTTTT. Protein: CASSPFFNSGELFF. Filled out from reference TRBV7-8 and TRBJ2-2, the complete variable domain reads GAGVSQSPRYKVAKRGQDVALRCDPISGHVSLFWYQQALGQGPEFLTYFQNEAQLDKSGLPSDRFFAERPEGSVSTLKIQRTQQEDSAVYLCASSPFFNSGELFFGEGSRLTVL.

V is TRBV5-1 and J is TRBJ2-1; 14 bases fit TRBD2. V dropped 0 bases and J dropped 3; count of bases not matched to a gene: 2. Looked up from germline, CDR1 is SGHRS and CDR2 is YFSETQ. This CDR3 has 17 residues. This CDR3 is CASSLEGTSGSYNEQFF. For the CDR3, the DNA is TGCGCCAGCAGCTTGGAGGGGACTAGCGGGAGCTACAATGAGCAGTTCTTC. The full variable domain, its missing parts supplied by reference TRBV5-1 and TRBJ2-1, is KAGVTQTPRYLIKTRGQQVTLSCSPISGHRSVSWYQQTPGQGLQFLFEYFSETQRNKGNFPGRFSGRQFSNSRSEMNVSTLELGDSALYLCASSLEGTSGSYNEQFFGPGTRLTVL.

The chain carries TRBV2 and TRBJ2-7; unclear D gene. The length of the CDR3 is 11 residues. Trimming stripped 7 bases from V and 6 bases from J, with 10 bases between. The V gene's germline CDR1 is SNHLY and CDR2 FYNNEI. CDR3 amino acids: CASNEGVEQYF. The CDR3 DNA follows: TGTGCCAGCAACGAAGGTGTCGAGCAGTACTTC. The whole variable domain, filled in from reference TRBV2 and TRBJ2-7, reads EPEVTQTPSHQVTQMGQEVILRCVPISNHLYFYWYRQILGQKVEFLVSFYNNEISEKSEIFDDQFSVERPDGSNFTLKIRSTKLEDSAMYFCASNEGVEQYFGPGTRLTVT.

V and J are TRBV6-6 and TRBJ2-1, with D perhaps TRBD2 (5 bases). V was cut by 7 bases and J by 13 bases, with 11 bases left in between. Germline V CDR1 and CDR2: MNHNY, SVGAGI (reference sequence). The CDR3 loop spans 10 amino acids. The CDR3 bases are TGTGCCAGCAACAGACTACCTCAGTTCTTC. It is translated as CASNRLPQFF.

This chain uses TRBV7-9 with TRBJ1-1; D might be TRBD1 (6 bases). V was clipped by 6 bases and J by 0 bases, with 14 bases between them. Germline CDR1 reads SEHNR; CDR2 reads FQNEAQ (reference sequence). The CDR3 extends over 15 amino acids. The CDR3 is CASRGGLGLNTEAFF. The CDR3 DNA sequence: TGTGCCAGCAGAGGGGGGTTGGGGTTGAACACTGAAGCTTTCTTT.

The chain combines TRBV16 with TRBJ2-5; D may correspond to TRBD1 or TRBD2 (5 bases each). Trimming removed 1 base from V and 6 bases from J, with 9 bases in between. The CDR3 is made up of 13 amino acids. Germline V gene lookup returns CDR1 KGHSY and CDR2 FQNENV. CDR3 in DNA: TGTGCCAGCAGCCAATTCCAGGGACAGACCCAGTACTTC. Amino acid sequence: CASSQFQGQTQYF.

The gene calls are TRBV28 and TRBJ2-2; TRBD2 is a possible D gene (5 bases). The CDR3 extends over 15 amino acids. Germline assignment: CDR1 MDHEN and CDR2 SYDVKM. V lost 8 bases and J lost 5, with 18 bases in between. The CDR3 DNA is TGTGCCAGCGATGAGGGCCTAGGTATTACCGGGGAGCTGTTTTTT. This encodes CASDEGLGITGELFF.

The rearrangement links TRBV27 to TRBJ2-7; D is perhaps TRBD2 (6 bases). This CDR3 has 14 residues. Trimming shortened V by 5 bases and J by 4 bases, and 15 bases separated the two germline ends. In germline, CDR1 is MNHEY, CDR2 SMNVEV (reference sequence). The CDR3 here is CASSPKPGLYEQYF. The CDR3 DNA is TGTGCCAGCAGTCCAAAGCCGGGACTTTACGAGCAGTACTTC.

The chain employs TRBV7-2 and TRBJ2-2, with D perhaps matching TRBD2 (5 bases). The CDR3 extends over 14 amino acids. Germline-derived CDR1 and CDR2 are SGHTA and FQGNSA. Deletions cut 5 bases from V and 4 bases from J, with 11 bases between. CDR3 sequence reads: CASSPFEGTGELFF. For the CDR3, the DNA is TGTGCCAGCAGCCCCTTTGAGGGCACCGGGGAGCTGTTTTTT.

The chain carries TRBV9 and TRBJ2-3, with D maybe TRBD1 (6 bases). The germline gives CDR1 SGDLS, CDR2 YYNGEE. V lost 0 bases and J lost 0, with 14 bases in between. The CDR3 loop spans 17 amino acids. Here the CDR3 DNA reads TGTGCCAGCAGCGTAGACGCGCCGGGACATAGCACAGATACGCAGTATTTT. As protein: CASSVDAPGHSTDTQYF.

The chain has TRBV15 and TRBJ2-7, with D possibly TRBD2 on 6 matching bases. The ends were cut back, 0 bases at V and 0 bases at J, with 9 bases in the middle. The CDR3 sequence is 15 residues long. Germline V lookup: CDR1 LNHNV, CDR2 YYDKDF (reference sequence). Here the CDR3 DNA reads TGTGCCACCAGCAGAGAAGAGACTAGCTCCTACGAGCAGTACTTC. This codes for CATSREETSSYEQYF. The whole variable domain, remainder taken from reference TRBV15 and TRBJ2-7, is DAMVIQNPRYQVTQFGKPVTLSCSQTLNHNVMYWYQQKSSQAPKLLFHYYDKDFNNEADTPDNFQSRRPNTSFCFLDIRSPGLGDTAMYLCATSREETSSYEQYFGPGTRLTVT.